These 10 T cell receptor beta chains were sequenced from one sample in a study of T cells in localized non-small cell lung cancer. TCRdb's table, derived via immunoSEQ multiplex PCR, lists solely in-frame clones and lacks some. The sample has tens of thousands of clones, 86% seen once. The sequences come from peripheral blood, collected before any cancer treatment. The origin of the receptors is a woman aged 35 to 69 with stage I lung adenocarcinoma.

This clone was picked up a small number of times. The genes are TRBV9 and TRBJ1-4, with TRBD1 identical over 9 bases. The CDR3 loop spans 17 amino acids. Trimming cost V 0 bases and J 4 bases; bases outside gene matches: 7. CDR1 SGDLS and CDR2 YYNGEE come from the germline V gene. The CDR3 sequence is CASSVGGTGIRNEKLFF. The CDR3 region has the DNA TGTGCCAGCAGCGTAGGTGGGACAGGGATCCGTAATGAAAAACTGTTTTTT. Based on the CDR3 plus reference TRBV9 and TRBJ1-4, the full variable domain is DSGVTQTPKHLITATGQRVTLRCSPRSGDLSVYWYQQSLDQGLQFLIQYYNGEERAKGNILERFSAQQFPDLHSELNLSSLELGDSALYFCASSVGGTGIRNEKLFFGSGTQLSVL.

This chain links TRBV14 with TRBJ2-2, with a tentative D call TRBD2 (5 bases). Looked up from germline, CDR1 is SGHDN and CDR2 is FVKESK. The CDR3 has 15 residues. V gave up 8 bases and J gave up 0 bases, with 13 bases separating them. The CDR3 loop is CASAKRTANTGELFF. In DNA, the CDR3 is TGTGCCAGCGCGAAGAGGACTGCGAACACCGGGGAGCTGTTTTTT.

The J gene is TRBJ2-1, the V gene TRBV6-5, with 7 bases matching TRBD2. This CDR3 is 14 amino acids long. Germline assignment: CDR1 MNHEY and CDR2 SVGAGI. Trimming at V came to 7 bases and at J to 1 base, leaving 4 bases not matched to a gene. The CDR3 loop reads CASTRSGSYNEQFF. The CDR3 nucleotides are TGTGCCAGCACGCGTAGCGGGTCCTACAATGAGCAGTTCTTC.

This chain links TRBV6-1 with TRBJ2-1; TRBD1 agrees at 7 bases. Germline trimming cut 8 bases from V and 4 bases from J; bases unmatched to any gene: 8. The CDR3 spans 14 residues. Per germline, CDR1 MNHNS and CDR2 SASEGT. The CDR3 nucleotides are TGTGCCAGCGGCCGGGACAGCTTTTACAATGAGCAGTTCTTC. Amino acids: CASGRDSFYNEQFF.

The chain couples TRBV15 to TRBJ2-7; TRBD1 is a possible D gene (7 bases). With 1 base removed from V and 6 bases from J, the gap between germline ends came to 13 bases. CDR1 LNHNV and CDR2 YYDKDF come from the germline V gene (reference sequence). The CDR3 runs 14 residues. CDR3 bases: TGTGCCACCAGCAGAGCTCAGGGGGGCTCCGAGCAGTACTTC. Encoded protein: CATSRAQGGSEQYF.

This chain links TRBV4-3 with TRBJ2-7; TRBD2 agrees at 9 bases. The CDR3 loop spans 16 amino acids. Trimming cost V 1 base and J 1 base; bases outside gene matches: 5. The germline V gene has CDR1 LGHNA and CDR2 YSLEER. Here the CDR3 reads CASSQAVSGGSYEQYF. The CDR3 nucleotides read TGCGCCAGCAGCCAAGCCGTAAGCGGGGGGTCCTACGAGCAGTACTTC.

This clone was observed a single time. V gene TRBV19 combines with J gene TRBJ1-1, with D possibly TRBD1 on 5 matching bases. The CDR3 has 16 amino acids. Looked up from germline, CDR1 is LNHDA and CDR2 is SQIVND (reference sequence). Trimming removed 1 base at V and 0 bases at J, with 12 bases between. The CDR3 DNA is TGTGCCAGTAGTATAGCTTTGGGACGGGTGAACACTGAAGCTTTCTTT. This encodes CASSIALGRVNTEAFF.

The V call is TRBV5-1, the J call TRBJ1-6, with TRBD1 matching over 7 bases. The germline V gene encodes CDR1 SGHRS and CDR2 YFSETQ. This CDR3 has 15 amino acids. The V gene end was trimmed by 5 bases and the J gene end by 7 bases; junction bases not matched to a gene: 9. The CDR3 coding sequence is TGCGCCAGCAGTCCTTTCAGGGGGGAAAATTCACCCCTCCACTTT. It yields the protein CASSPFRGENSPLHF.

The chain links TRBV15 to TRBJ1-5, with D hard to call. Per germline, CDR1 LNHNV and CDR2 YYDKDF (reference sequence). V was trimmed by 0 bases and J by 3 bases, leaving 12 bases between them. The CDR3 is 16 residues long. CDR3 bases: TGTGCCACCAGCAGAGAGATCGGGCTTTACAATCAGCCCCAGCATTTT. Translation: CATSREIGLYNQPQHF. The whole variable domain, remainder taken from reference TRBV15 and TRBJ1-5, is DAMVIQNPRYQVTQFGKPVTLSCSQTLNHNVMYWYQQKSSQAPKLLFHYYDKDFNNEADTPDNFQSRRPNTSFCFLDIRSPGLGDTAMYLCATSREIGLYNQPQHFGDGTRLSIL.

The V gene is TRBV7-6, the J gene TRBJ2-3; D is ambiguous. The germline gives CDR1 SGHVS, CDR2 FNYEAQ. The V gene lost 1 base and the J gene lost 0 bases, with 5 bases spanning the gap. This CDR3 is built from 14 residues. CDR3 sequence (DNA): TGTGCCAGCAGCTTAGGGTTAAGCACAGATACGCAGTATTTT. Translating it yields CASSLGLSTDTQYF.